The clone carrying this T cell receptor (beta chain) was seen once. The data stem from a study of T cell responses to AZD1222 COVID-19 vaccine. Assay used: immunoSEQ multiplex PCR; TCRdb lists only in-frame clones, some missing. This sample has fewer than 130,000 clones, with approximately 94% found just once. There are 12 residues in the CDR3. CDR1 is LNHDA, CDR2 SQIVND, per germline (reference sequence). V was cut by 7 bases and J by 4 bases, with 10 bases left in between. The starting material was peripheral blood, obtained 28 days after the second AZD1222 dose. The sequence was collected from an adult who received the AZD1222 COVID-19 vaccine. V usage is TRBV19 and J usage is TRBJ1-2, with D hard to call. CDR3 in amino acids: CASTLGSYGYTF. The CDR3, as DNA: TGTGCCAGTACGTTAGGAAGCTATGGCTACACCTTC.